This T cell receptor (beta chain) was profiled in a study of beta chain features in type 1 diabetes. The CDR3 is 14 residues long. V shed 6 bases and J 5 bases; nucleotides not matched to a gene: 10. Germline assignment: CDR1 SQVTM and CDR2 ANQGSEA. The sequenced template was cDNA made from the entire isolated RNA. Measured with immunoSEQ multiplex PCR; TCRdb has only the in-frame clones, and not every one. Of a few hundred thousand clones detected, less than 30% appear once; the ten largest clones hold approximately 0.011%. Concerning this clone itself: Its cognate antigen is unknown.

Overall study results and limits: Healthy donors had naive, central memory and Treg TCRB repertoires that appeared less similar than those seen among patients. Researchers caution that PCR might favor shorter templates, equally among patients and controls. Type 1 diabetes patients had moderately but significantly shorter TCRB CDR3s in all four CD4+ subsets.

Sequencing input: naive CD4+ T cells from blood. This chain connects TRBV29-1 to TRBJ2-7; 10 bases map to TRBD2. The clonotype comes from a woman aged 30 to 39 with type 1 diabetes. In DNA form, the CDR3 reads TGCAGCGTGGGGAAGCGGGAGGGCTACAACGAGCAGTACTTC. Translation gives CSVGKREGYNEQYF.